The 24 T cell receptor beta chains below come from one sample, sequenced in a study of molecular identifiers for immune sequencing clone quantification. TCRdb processed the PCR reads anew with MiXCR; each CDR3 protein has one entry. The sample lists 300,000 to 400,000 distinct CDR3 sequences, roughly 24% occurring once. The sample taken for sequencing was naive CD8+ T cells from blood, with Jurkat cell RNA spiked in. Noted subset: FACS-sorted CD8+CD4-CCR7+CD45RA+ naive T cells. The origin of the receptors is a human donor in good health. Some libraries in this study had Jurkat cell RNA spiked in.

Concerning this clonotype: The CDR3 end shows no conserved phenylalanine or tryptophan, and so a read error is likely. This CDR3 reads CASSLQGATDTEAFL. DNA for the CDR3: TGTGCCAGCAGTCTACAGGGGGCTACTGACACTGAAGCTTTCCTT. This sequence joins TRBV12-3 or TRBV12-4 and TRBJ1-1; 9 bases fit TRBD1. This CDR3 is 15 amino acids long. The V and J ends lost 5 bases and 3 bases, in that order; junction bases with no gene match: 7.

J is TRBJ2-3 and V is TRBV12-3 or TRBV12-4, with D maybe TRBD2 (6 bases). The CDR3 runs to 17 residues. Trimming removed 6 bases from V and 6 bases from J, with 25 bases in between. This CDR3 is CASSNFWSGELTDTQYF. The CDR3 nucleotides read TGTGCCAGCAGCAATTTCTGGTCGGGAGAGCTCACTGATACGCAGTATTTT.

The V and J genes are TRBV6-2 or TRBV6-3 and TRBJ2-3; no clear D gene. Germline V gives CDR1 MNHEY, CDR2 SVGEGT. Trimming left V 4 bases short and J 6 bases short, with 11 bases between. This CDR3 is 13 amino acids long. CDR3 protein: CASSFYGDDTQYF. In DNA form, the CDR3 reads TGTGCCAGCAGTTTTTATGGTGACGATACGCAGTATTTT.

The V gene is TRBV5-6, the J gene TRBJ1-4; D uncertain. V lost 3 bases to trimming and J lost 8 bases, with 17 bases between them. The germline V gene has CDR1 SGHDT and CDR2 YYEEEE. There are 15 residues in the CDR3. CDR3 sequence: CASSSTGGFGEKLFF. The CDR3 coding sequence is TGTGCCAGCAGCTCGACTGGAGGGTTCGGAGAAAAACTGTTTTTT.

Comment on this clonotype: A read error is possible here, since a much larger clone lies one base away. V usage is TRBV28 and J usage is TRBJ1-1; D is uncertain. The CDR3 has 13 residues. Germline V lookup: CDR1 MDHEN, CDR2 SYDVKM. In nucleotides, the CDR3 is TGTGCCGGCAGTTCGGGTTCCAACACTGAAGCTTTCTTT. It translates to CAGSSGSNTEAFF.

This clonotype was picked up a small number of times. The chain has TRBV6-2 or TRBV6-3 and TRBJ1-4; D is unclear. The germline V gene encodes CDR1 MNHEY and CDR2 SVGEGT. The V gene lost 7 bases and the J gene lost 6 bases, with 15 bases spanning the gap. There are 14 residues in the CDR3. The CDR3 loop is CASTFRALDEKLFF. CDR3 in DNA: TGTGCCAGCACCTTCAGAGCCTTGGATGAAAAACTGTTTTTT.

This clonotype was recorded many times. The CDR3 sequence is CSVEGRSGEQYF. Written as DNA, the CDR3 is TGCAGCGTTGAAGGTCGATCGGGCGAGCAGTACTTC. V gene TRBV29-1 combines with J gene TRBJ2-7; the D is unclear. In germline, CDR1 is SQVTM, CDR2 ANQGSEA. V gave up 1 base and J gave up 6 bases, with 10 bases separating them. CDR3 size: 12 residues.

CDR3 sequence: CSARDLLAGARNEQFF. DNA for the CDR3: TGCAGTGCTAGAGATCTTCTAGCGGGAGCTCGGAATGAGCAGTTCTTC. The chain uses TRBV20-1 and TRBJ2-1; 10 bases align to TRBD2. J was trimmed by 7 bases and V by 0 bases; bases with no gene match: 9. CDR3 length equals 16 residues. CDR1 DFQATT and CDR2 SNEGSKA come from the germline V gene (reference sequence).

This chain links TRBV3-1 with TRBJ2-7, with 11 nucleotides matching TRBD2. The CDR3 is 16 residues long. Germline V lookup: CDR1 LGHDT, CDR2 YNNKEL (reference sequence). V trimming: 0 bases; J trimming: 4 bases; junction bases outside the gene matches: 5. CDR3 protein: CASSQEVTSGSYEQYF. The CDR3, as DNA: TGTGCCAGCAGCCAAGAGGTTACTAGCGGGAGTTACGAGCAGTACTTC.

This clonotype was detected ten times or more. The chain employs TRBV29-1 and TRBJ2-7; TRBD2 might be the D (5 bases). This CDR3 contains 12 residues. Germline lookup yields CDR1 SQVTM and CDR2 ANQGSEA. Trimming took off 6 bases at V and 2 bases at J, with 11 bases between the two ends. The CDR3 loop reads CSVEGLAYEQYF. In DNA, the CDR3 is TGCAGCGTCGAGGGCCTAGCCTACGAGCAGTACTTC.

This clonotype was seen only a few times. The chain couples TRBV4-3 to TRBJ2-3, with unresolved D. Trimming shortened V by 1 base and J by 2 bases, and 7 bases separated the two germline ends. Germline CDR1 reads LGHNA; CDR2 reads YSLEER. CDR3 length: 14 amino acids. CDR3: CASSQGGYTDTQYF. Here the CDR3 DNA reads TGCGCCAGCAGCCAAGGCGGATACACAGATACGCAGTATTTT.

The table lists this clonotype with a few counts. V and J are TRBV4-1 and TRBJ2-7; 7 bases line up with TRBD1. The CDR3 contains 15 residues. Looked up from germline, CDR1 is MGHRA and CDR2 is YSYEKL. Trimming removed 0 bases from V and 4 bases from J; junction bases left unmatched: 6. In nucleotides, the CDR3 is TGCGCCAGCAGCCAAGATTCGACAGGGCTATACGAGCAGTACTTC. Protein: CASSQDSTGLYEQYF.

Details on this clonotype: A read error is possible here, since a much larger clone lies one base away. The CDR3 end shows no conserved phenylalanine or tryptophan, and so a read error is likely. The CDR3 loop is CSVEIPGTTSYEQYL. The CDR3 DNA reads TGCAGCGTTGAGATCCCCGGGACAACCTCCTACGAGCAGTACCTC. The gene calls are TRBV29-1 and TRBJ2-7, with D perhaps TRBD1 (6 bases). V was shortened by 3 bases and J by 0 bases, with 15 bases between the two germline ends. This CDR3 has 15 amino acids. CDR1 and CDR2 (germline): SQVTM, ANQGSEA.

Only one count was recorded for this clonotype. It may be a read error: a sequence one base away is much more abundant. This chain joins TRBV5-1 and TRBJ2-5, with D possibly matching TRBD2 (7 bases). In germline, CDR1 is SGHRS, CDR2 YFSETQ. This CDR3 has 16 amino acids. CDR3 sequence: CGSSLGGRGTKETQYF. CDR3 bases: TGCGGCAGCAGCTTGGGGGGGCGCGGGACCAAAGAGACCCAGTACTTC.

This chain uses TRBV6-5 with TRBJ2-3; 10 nucleotides align to TRBD2. V gave up 4 bases and J gave up 2 bases; unmatched junction bases: 6. Germline V gene data show CDR1 as MNHEY and CDR2 as SVGAGI. The CDR3 runs to 16 residues. The DNA of the CDR3 is TGTGCCAGCAGTTCTTTAGCGGGAGGTCACACAGATACGCAGTATTTT. It encodes CASSSLAGGHTDTQYF.

This clonotype appeared a few times. The chain recombines TRBV13 with TRBJ2-5; 15 bases line up with TRBD2. Germline-derived CDR1 and CDR2 are PRHDT and FYEKMQ (reference sequence). The length of the CDR3 is 18 residues. The V gene end was trimmed by 4 bases and the J gene end by 2 bases; junction bases not matched to a gene: 8. Here the CDR3 DNA reads TGTGCCAGCAGCTCCCGACTGGGACTAGCGGGGGGTCAAGAGACCCAGTACTTC. Its protein product is CASSSRLGLAGGQETQYF.

In regard to this clonotype: One end of the junction varies from germline; a read error may be responsible. The CDR3 nucleotides read TGTACCAGCAATAAATTGGCGGGAAGGACAGATACGCAGTATTTT. This encodes CTSNKLAGRTDTQYF. The J gene is TRBJ2-3, the V gene TRBV2, with D possibly being TRBD2 (6 bases). The CDR3 runs 15 residues. CDR1 SNHLY and CDR2 FYNNEI come from the germline V gene.

This clonotype was observed at least ten times. The gene calls are TRBV29-1 and TRBJ2-1; D may match TRBD1 or TRBD2 (5 bases each). The germline gives CDR1 SQVTM, CDR2 ANQGSEA. Deletions cut 6 bases from V and 2 bases from J, with 17 bases between. This CDR3 contains 15 residues. The CDR3: CSVDPRDETYNEQFF. CDR3 nucleotide sequence: TGCAGCGTGGACCCCCGGGACGAAACCTACAATGAGCAGTTCTTC.

As to this clonotype: A much larger clone sits a single nucleotide away, making a read error possible. The gene calls are TRBV2 and TRBJ1-2; TRBD1 might be the D (6 bases). V lost 0 bases and J lost 4, with 27 bases in between. The CDR3 runs 20 residues. From germline, CDR1 is SNHLY and CDR2 FYNNEI. The CDR3 DNA reads TGTGCCAGCAGTGAAGCGCTGCGGGGGGCTGGCAAGCCGCCTGGCTATGGCTACACCTTC. It encodes CASSEALRGAGKPPGYGYTF.

This clonotype was detected many times. The V gene is TRBV19, the J gene TRBJ2-1, with D maybe TRBD2 (6 bases). V shed 5 bases and J shed 9 bases, with 14 bases lying between them. Germline loops: CDR1 LNHDA, CDR2 SQIVND (reference sequence). This CDR3 has 13 residues. CDR3 DNA sequence: TGTGCCAGTAGTCATGGAGGGCAGGGTGAGCAGTTCTTC. Encoded protein: CASSHGGQGEQFF. Supplemented by reference TRBV19 and TRBJ2-1, the full variable domain reads DGGITQSPKYLFRKEGQNVTLSCEQNLNHDAMYWYRQDPGQGLRLIYYSQIVNDFQKGDIAEGYSVSREKKESFPLTVTSAQKNPTAFYLCASSHGGQGEQFFGPGTRLTVL.

This rearrangement joins TRBV30 to TRBJ2-7; tentative D call: TRBD2 (7 bases). CDR1 GTSNPN and CDR2 SVGIG come from the germline V gene (reference sequence). V was pared by 4 bases and J by 3 bases, with 13 bases between. The CDR3 loop spans 13 amino acids. In nucleotides, the CDR3 is TGTGCCTGGACCGGTAGGGGGGGCTACGAGCAGTACTTC. Encoded protein: CAWTGRGGYEQYF. Based on the CDR3 plus reference TRBV30 and TRBJ2-7, the full variable domain is SQTIHQWPATLVQPVGSPLSLECTVEGTSNPNLYWYRQAAGRGLQLLFYSVGIGQISSEVPQNLSASRPQDRQFILSSKKLLLSDSGFYLCAWTGRGGYEQYFGPGTRLTVT.

The chain carries TRBV20-1 and TRBJ2-3, with 9 bases matching TRBD2. CDR3 length equals 16 residues. CDR1 is DFQATT and CDR2 is SNEGSKA in the germline V gene (reference sequence). The junction had 11 bases not matched to a gene; V was cut back by 5 bases and J by 2 bases. The CDR3 spells CSAPPESGGPTDTQYF. The CDR3 DNA reads TGCAGTGCTCCACCAGAGAGCGGGGGGCCCACAGATACGCAGTATTTT.

This clonotype was found a few times. V usage is TRBV9 and J usage is TRBJ2-3; 10 bases are shared with TRBD2. V was clipped by 3 bases and J by 1 base; unmatched bases: 2. Germline V CDR1 and CDR2: SGDLS, YYNGEE. The CDR3 sequence is 15 residues long. CDR3 sequence (DNA): TGTGCCAGCAGCGATGGACTAGCGGGCACAGATACGCAGTATTTT. It yields the protein CASSDGLAGTDTQYF.

The V gene is TRBV29-1, the J gene TRBJ2-2; unclear D gene. Between the trimmed V and J ends, which lost 7 bases and 5 bases, there was a span of 11 bases. This CDR3 region has 12 residues. Germline assignment: CDR1 SQVTM and CDR2 ANQGSEA. As DNA, the CDR3 is TGCAGCGGCCCGATTGGGACCGGGGAGCTGTTTTTT. Translated, it gives CSGPIGTGELFF.